One sample yielded the 22 T cell receptor beta chains listed below, sequenced in a study of T-cell memory formation after mild COVID-19 (TCRdb year 2021). The library was generated by 5' RACE. Data came from an Illumina NovaSeq 6000. The raw public data were reprocessed by TCRdb itself: fastp quality trimming at Q25, MiXCR clonotype calling, in-frame beta chains only. A single entry per CDR3 protein holds the most common genes and DNA from its merged rows. The table for this sample lists around 250,000 distinct CDR3 sequences; 15% to 17% of them were counted only once. The biggest ten clones account for around 2.2% of the sample. The sequenced material came from PBMCs or a T cell subset sorted from them (not recorded which). These receptors originate from an adult woman who had mild COVID-19 (a few samples of this study predate the infection). The sample titles of this study are shuffled in the database, so cell type and time point are left out; the donor was told from shared clones.

The count of this clonotype is one. The CDR3 nucleotides are TGCAGTGCTAGGGGACAGCTCCGCCGCAACTATGGCTACACCTTC. It translates to CSARGQLRRNYGYTF. The V call is TRBV20-1, the J call TRBJ1-2, with 7 bases identical to TRBD1. CDR3 length equals 15 residues. With V trimmed by 3 bases and J by 2 bases, 9 bases remained unmatched. Per the germline V gene, CDR1 is DFQATT and CDR2 is SNEGSKA (reference sequence).

This chain uses TRBV20-1 with TRBJ2-5; D call uncertain. Deletions cut 7 bases from V and 1 base from J, with 19 bases between. The CDR3 totals 15 residues. The germline gives CDR1 DFQATT, CDR2 SNEGSKA (reference sequence). The CDR3 region has the DNA TGCAGTGAGAGATTGTGGGGTCCGGTCCAAGAGACCCAGTACTTC. It translates to CSERLWGPVQETQYF.

There are many counts of this clonotype. The V and J genes are TRBV3-1 and TRBJ2-1, with a possible D match to TRBD2 (6 bases). The germline gives CDR1 LGHDT, CDR2 YNNKEL (reference sequence). The CDR3 consists of 15 residues. Trimming pared 2 bases from V and 3 bases from J, leaving 11 bases between. CDR3 residues: CASSQPGVGYNEQFF. CDR3 nucleotide sequence: TGTGCCAGCAGCCAACCGGGAGTGGGCTACAATGAGCAGTTCTTC.

The V and J genes are TRBV7-2 and TRBJ1-1; D may be TRBD1 (6 bases). V was cut by 7 bases and J by 8 bases, with 17 bases left in between. The germline V gene has CDR1 SGHTA and CDR2 FQGNSA. This CDR3 spans 13 amino acids. CDR3 DNA: TGTGCCAGCATCACCATTTCGGGGGCGGAAGCTTTCTTT. Protein sequence: CASITISGAEAFF.

Turning to this clonotype: Compared with germline, one end of the junction differs, possibly owing to a read error. The V gene is TRBV5-1, the J gene TRBJ2-2; D is perhaps TRBD1 (6 bases). This CDR3 has 12 residues. Germline lookup yields CDR1 SGHRS and CDR2 YFSETQ. The CDR3 loop reads CAGRGNTGELFF. The CDR3 DNA follows: TGCGCCGGCAGGGGGAACACCGGGGAGCTGTTTTTT.

The chain links TRBV24-1 to TRBJ1-2; D is ambiguous. The germline gives CDR1 KGHDR, CDR2 SFDVKD. The CDR3 runs 13 residues. Trimming cost V 8 bases and J 7 bases, with 16 bases left between them. The CDR3 DNA sequence: TGTGCCACCACCGACCCACGGGGTGGTGGCTACACCTTC. Its translation is CATTDPRGGGYTF.

This clonotype was observed a handful of times. V is TRBV7-9 and J is TRBJ2-1, with D perhaps being TRBD1 or TRBD2 (5 bases each). V was clipped by 3 bases and J by 2 bases, with 11 bases between them. Germline V CDR1 and CDR2: SEHNR, FQNEAQ (reference sequence). The CDR3 has 15 amino acids. As DNA, the CDR3 is TGTGCCAGCAGCTTCGGGGCGCACCCCTACAATGAGCAGTTCTTC. Its translation: CASSFGAHPYNEQFF.

This clonotype was observed a few times. This rearrangement joins TRBV5-1 to TRBJ1-1; D may be TRBD1 (5 bases). This CDR3 has 12 amino acids. With 3 bases removed from V and 8 bases from J, the gap between germline ends came to 11 bases. Germline V gene lookup returns CDR1 SGHRS and CDR2 YFSETQ. The CDR3 nucleotides are TGCGCCAGCAGCTCGGCCGGGGGAGAAGCTTTCTTT. This encodes CASSSAGGEAFF. Variable domain in full (rest from reference TRBV5-1 and TRBJ1-1): KAGVTQTPRYLIKTRGQQVTLSCSPISGHRSVSWYQQTPGQGLQFLFEYFSETQRNKGNFPGRFSGRQFSNSRSEMNVSTLELGDSALYLCASSSAGGEAFFGQGTRLTVV.

This clonotype was found a few times. Sequence at one end of the junction differs from germline and may be a read error. V is TRBV12-3 or TRBV12-4 and J is TRBJ1-1; D is unclear. This CDR3 spans 13 amino acids. In DNA, the CDR3 is TGTGCCAGCCGTTTAGGAACGAACACTGAAGCTTTCTTT. This codes for CASRLGTNTEAFF.

V is TRBV12-3 or TRBV12-4 and J is TRBJ1-5; weak D call: TRBD1 (5 bases). V lost 0 bases, J lost 14 bases, and 17 bases lay in between. CDR3 length: 14 residues. The CDR3 DNA sequence: TGTGCCAGCAGTTTAGCCGGGGGGAACGGACGAGAGCATTTT. Translating gives CASSLAGGNGREHF.

The chain carries TRBV9 and TRBJ2-1, with 8 bases identical to TRBD2. V was pared by 0 bases and J by 2 bases, with 4 bases of the junction left unmatched. Germline lookup yields CDR1 SGDLS and CDR2 YYNGEE. The CDR3 has 16 residues. CDR3 coding DNA: TGTGCCAGCAGCGTAGAGGCGGGAGGAGCCTACAATGAGCAGTTCTTC. Translating gives CASSVEAGGAYNEQFF.

This clonotype has just one count. The chain joins TRBV20-1 to TRBJ1-1; unclear D gene. The germline V gene encodes CDR1 DFQATT and CDR2 SNEGSKA (reference sequence). There are 13 residues in the CDR3. Trimming removed 3 bases at V and 6 bases at J, with 14 bases between. The CDR3 region is CSASPPHRAEAFF. As DNA, the CDR3 is TGCAGTGCTAGTCCCCCCCATCGGGCTGAAGCTTTCTTT.

This clonotype showed up many times. V is TRBV7-2 and J is TRBJ2-1; D uncertain. CDR1 is SGHTA and CDR2 is FQGNSA in the germline V gene. The V end lost 0 bases, the J end lost 6 bases, and 21 bases lay between the germline ends. The CDR3 length is 18 residues. The CDR3 spells CASSLAPFSNPPGNEQFF. Written as DNA, the CDR3 is TGTGCCAGCAGCTTAGCTCCGTTTAGCAACCCCCCGGGCAATGAGCAGTTCTTC.

V usage is TRBV5-1 and J usage is TRBJ1-1, with 7 nucleotides matching TRBD1. The germline gives CDR1 SGHRS, CDR2 YFSETQ. Trimming at V came to 2 bases and at J to 0 bases, leaving 19 bases not matched to a gene. CDR3 length: 20 amino acids. CDR3 nucleotide sequence: TGCGCCAGCAGCTTCCTGAGCATATACCAGGGGGTTGGTGTGAACACTGAAGCTTTCTTT. Translated: CASSFLSIYQGVGVNTEAFF.

This clonotype was counted only a few times. This chain joins TRBV5-1 and TRBJ1-1, with D unclear. There are 15 residues in the CDR3. In germline, CDR1 is SGHRS, CDR2 YFSETQ. Trimming shortened V by 0 bases and J by 5 bases, and 14 bases separated the two germline ends. CDR3: CASSLDPGVQTEAFF. The CDR3 DNA follows: TGCGCCAGCAGCTTGGATCCGGGAGTCCAGACTGAAGCTTTCTTT.

In this sample, this clonotype turned up many times. The chain carries TRBV12-3 or TRBV12-4 and TRBJ2-3, with a tentative D call TRBD1 (5 bases). The CDR3 runs 15 residues. V was trimmed by 7 bases and J by 1 base, leaving 15 bases between them. This chain's CDR3 is CASTPAGQGTDTQYF. In DNA, the CDR3 is TGTGCCAGCACCCCGGCCGGACAAGGCACAGATACGCAGTATTTT.

This chain connects TRBV12-3 or TRBV12-4 to TRBJ1-2; the D is unclear. This CDR3 comprises 13 residues. The V gene lost 4 bases and the J gene lost 4 bases, with 10 bases spanning the gap. The CDR3 region is CASSYAGSYGYTF. Written as DNA, the CDR3 is TGTGCCAGCAGTTACGCCGGCAGCTATGGCTACACCTTC.

This clonotype was counted only a few times. The J gene is TRBJ1-1, the V gene TRBV12-3 or TRBV12-4, with D possibly being TRBD1 (5 bases). V was clipped by 2 bases and J by 3 bases, with 10 bases between them. The CDR3 runs 14 residues. CDR3 coding DNA: TGTGCCAGCAGTTTATACAGGCTTGACACTGAAGCTTTCTTT. Its protein is CASSLYRLDTEAFF.

This clonotype has just a few counts. The CDR3 loop is CATSGQGSNEQFF. DNA of the CDR3: TGTGCCACCAGTGGACAGGGGAGCAATGAGCAGTTCTTC. The chain carries TRBV24-1 and TRBJ2-1, with 8 bases lining up with TRBD1. The J segment lost 6 bases and the V segment lost 5 bases, leaving 2 bases of the junction unmatched. CDR1 is KGHDR, CDR2 SFDVKD, per germline. The CDR3 extends over 13 amino acids.

This rearrangement joins TRBV7-9 to TRBJ2-3, with D tentatively TRBD1 (6 bases). This CDR3 is 16 amino acids long. Trimming took 4 bases from V and 1 from J, leaving 15 bases between them. CDR1 SEHNR and CDR2 FQNEAQ come from the germline V gene (reference sequence). In DNA, the CDR3 is TGTGCCAGCAGCTCTACAGGGCCCTGGCGCACAGATACGCAGTATTTT. It translates to CASSSTGPWRTDTQYF.

The chain carries TRBV7-9 and TRBJ2-3, with D perhaps assigned TRBD1 or TRBD2 (5 bases each). This CDR3 is built from 12 residues. V lost 4 bases, J lost 6 bases, and 8 bases lay in between. The germline V gene encodes CDR1 SEHNR and CDR2 FQNEAQ (reference sequence). CDR3 DNA sequence: TGTGCCAGCAGCTCCGGGGCTGATACGCAGTATTTT. Translated: CASSSGADTQYF.

V and J are TRBV7-2 and TRBJ1-2; 8 bases match TRBD1. CDR3 length equals 13 residues. J gave up 5 bases and V 5 bases, and 4 bases lay outside the gene matches. CDR1 is SGHTA and CDR2 is FQGNSA in the germline V gene. CDR3 in amino acids: CASSADRVYGYTF. The CDR3 DNA sequence: TGTGCCAGCAGCGCGGACAGGGTGTATGGCTACACCTTC.